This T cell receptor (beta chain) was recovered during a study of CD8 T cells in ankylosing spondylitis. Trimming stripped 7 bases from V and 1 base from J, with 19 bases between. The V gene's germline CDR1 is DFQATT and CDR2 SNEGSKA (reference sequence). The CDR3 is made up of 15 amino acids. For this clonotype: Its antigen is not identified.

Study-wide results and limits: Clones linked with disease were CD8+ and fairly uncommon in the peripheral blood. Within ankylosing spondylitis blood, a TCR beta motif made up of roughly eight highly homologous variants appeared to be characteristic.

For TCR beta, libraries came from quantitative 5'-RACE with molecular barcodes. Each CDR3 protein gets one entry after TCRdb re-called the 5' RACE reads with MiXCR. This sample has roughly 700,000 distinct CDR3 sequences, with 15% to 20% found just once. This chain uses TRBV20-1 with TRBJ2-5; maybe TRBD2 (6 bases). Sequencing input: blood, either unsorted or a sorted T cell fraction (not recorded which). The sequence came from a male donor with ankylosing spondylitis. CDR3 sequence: CSVRVGLSTQETQYF. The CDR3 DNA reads TGCAGTGTAAGAGTAGGACTATCCACCCAAGAGACCCAGTACTTC.